This T cell receptor beta chain was captured by sequencing in a study of T cell changes during pregnancy in multiple sclerosis. Germline loops: CDR1 LGHNT, CDR2 FRNRAP. This CDR3 is built from 14 residues. Between the trimmed V and J ends, which lost 7 bases and 6 bases, there was a span of 18 bases. Repertoires were generated with immunoSEQ multiplex PCR, while TCRdb's copy carries only in-frame clones and drops some. The sample yields roughly 22,000 clones, around 89% seen once. The rearrangement joins TRBV12-5 to TRBJ1-1; D uncertain. The specimen comprised CD4+ T cells from peripheral blood mononuclear cells, sampled in the first trimester of pregnancy. The clonotype comes from a female donor in good health, enrolled as a control in a pregnancy study. CDR3 bases: TGTGCTAGTGCCCTCCCCATGAAGTCAGCTGAAGCTTTCTTT. This translates into CASALPMKSAEAFF.